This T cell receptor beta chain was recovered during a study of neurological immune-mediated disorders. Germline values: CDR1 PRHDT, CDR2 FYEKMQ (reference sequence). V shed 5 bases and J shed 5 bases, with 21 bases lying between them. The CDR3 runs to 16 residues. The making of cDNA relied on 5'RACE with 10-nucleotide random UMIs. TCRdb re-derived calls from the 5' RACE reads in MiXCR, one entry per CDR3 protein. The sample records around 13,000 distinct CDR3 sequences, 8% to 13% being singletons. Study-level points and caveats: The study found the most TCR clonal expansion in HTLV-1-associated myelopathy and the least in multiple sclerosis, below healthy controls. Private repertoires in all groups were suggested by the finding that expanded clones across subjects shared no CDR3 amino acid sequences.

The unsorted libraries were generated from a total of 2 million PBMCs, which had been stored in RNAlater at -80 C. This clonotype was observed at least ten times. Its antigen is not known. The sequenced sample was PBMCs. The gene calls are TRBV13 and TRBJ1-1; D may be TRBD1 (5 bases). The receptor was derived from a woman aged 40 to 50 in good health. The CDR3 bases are TGTGCCAGCAGCGTGCCAGGGACTCGAGGGGTGACTGAAGCTTTCTTT. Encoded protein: CASSVPGTRGVTEAFF.